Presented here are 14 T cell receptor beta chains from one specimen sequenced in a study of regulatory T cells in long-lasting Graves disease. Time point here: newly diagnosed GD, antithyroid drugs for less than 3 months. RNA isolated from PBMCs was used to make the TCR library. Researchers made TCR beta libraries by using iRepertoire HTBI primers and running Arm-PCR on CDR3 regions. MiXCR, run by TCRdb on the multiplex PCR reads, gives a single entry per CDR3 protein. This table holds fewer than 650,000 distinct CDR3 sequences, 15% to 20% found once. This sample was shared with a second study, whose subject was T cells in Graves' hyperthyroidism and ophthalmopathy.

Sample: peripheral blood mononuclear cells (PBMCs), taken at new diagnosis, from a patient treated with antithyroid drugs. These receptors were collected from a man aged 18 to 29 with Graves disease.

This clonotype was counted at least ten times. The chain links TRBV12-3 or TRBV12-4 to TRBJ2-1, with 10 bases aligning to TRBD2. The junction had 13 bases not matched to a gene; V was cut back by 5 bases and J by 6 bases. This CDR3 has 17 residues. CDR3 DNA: TGTGCCAGCAGTACTAGCTTTCGACTAGCGGGCAGCAATGAGCAGTTCTTC. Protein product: CASSTSFRLAGSNEQFF.

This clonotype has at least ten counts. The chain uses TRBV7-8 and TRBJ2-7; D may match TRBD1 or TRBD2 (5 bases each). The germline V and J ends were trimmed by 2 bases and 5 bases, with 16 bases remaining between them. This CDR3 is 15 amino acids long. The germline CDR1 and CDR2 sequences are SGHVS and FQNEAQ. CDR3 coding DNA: TGTGCCAGCAGCTTAAGGCCCCAGGGAGCTAACGAGCAGTACTTC. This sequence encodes CASSLRPQGANEQYF.

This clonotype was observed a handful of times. The CDR3 sequence is CASSLEGAGGAYEQYF. In DNA, the CDR3 is TGCGCCAGCAGCTTGGAAGGGGCAGGGGGAGCCTACGAGCAGTACTTC. The chain is built from TRBV5-1 and TRBJ2-7, with 7 bases identical to TRBD1. Germline CDR1 reads SGHRS; CDR2 reads YFSETQ. Germline trimming cut 0 bases from V and 2 bases from J; bases unmatched to any gene: 8. The CDR3 has 16 amino acids.

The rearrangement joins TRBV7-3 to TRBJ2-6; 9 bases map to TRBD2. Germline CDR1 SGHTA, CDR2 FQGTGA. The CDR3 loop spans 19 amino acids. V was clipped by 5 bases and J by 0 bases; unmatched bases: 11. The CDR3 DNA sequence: TGTGCCAGCAGCCCGGCGGGGGGGGGCGTTATCTCTGGGGCCAACGTCCTGACTTTC. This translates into CASSPAGGGVISGANVLTF.

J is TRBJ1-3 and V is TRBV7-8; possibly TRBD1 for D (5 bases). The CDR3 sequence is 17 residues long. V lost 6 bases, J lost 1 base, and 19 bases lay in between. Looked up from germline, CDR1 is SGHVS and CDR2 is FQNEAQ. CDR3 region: CASSPNVGATSGNTIYF. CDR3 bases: TGTGCCAGCAGTCCAAATGTCGGGGCCACTTCTGGAAACACCATATATTTT.

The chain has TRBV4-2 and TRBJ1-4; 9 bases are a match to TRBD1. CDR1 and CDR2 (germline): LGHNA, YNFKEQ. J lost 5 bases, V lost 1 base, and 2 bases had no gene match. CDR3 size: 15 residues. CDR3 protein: CASSQGDRENEKLFF. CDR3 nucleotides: TGTGCCAGCAGCCAAGGGGACAGGGAGAATGAAAAACTGTTTTTT.

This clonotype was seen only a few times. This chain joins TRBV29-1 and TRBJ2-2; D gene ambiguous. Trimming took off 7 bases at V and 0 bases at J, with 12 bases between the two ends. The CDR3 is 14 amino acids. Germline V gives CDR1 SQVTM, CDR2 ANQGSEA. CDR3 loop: CSAPIESNTGELFF. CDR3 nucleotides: TGCAGCGCCCCCATAGAATCGAACACCGGGGAGCTGTTTTTT.

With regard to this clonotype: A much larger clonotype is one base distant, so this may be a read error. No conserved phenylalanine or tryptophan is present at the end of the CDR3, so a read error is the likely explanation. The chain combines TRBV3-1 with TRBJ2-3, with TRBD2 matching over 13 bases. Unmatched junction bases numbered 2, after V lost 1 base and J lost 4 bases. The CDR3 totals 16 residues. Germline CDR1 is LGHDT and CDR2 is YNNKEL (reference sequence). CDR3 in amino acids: CASSQGTSGSSDTQYS. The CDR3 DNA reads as TGTGCCAGCAGCCAAGGGACTAGCGGGAGTTCAGATACGCAGTATTCT.

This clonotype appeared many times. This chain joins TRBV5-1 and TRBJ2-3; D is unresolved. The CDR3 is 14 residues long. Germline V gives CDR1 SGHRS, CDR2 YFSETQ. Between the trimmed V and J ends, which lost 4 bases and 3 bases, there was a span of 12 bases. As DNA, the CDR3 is TGCGCCAGCAGCCCAGGTGGAACTACAGATACGCAGTATTTT. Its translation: CASSPGGTTDTQYF.

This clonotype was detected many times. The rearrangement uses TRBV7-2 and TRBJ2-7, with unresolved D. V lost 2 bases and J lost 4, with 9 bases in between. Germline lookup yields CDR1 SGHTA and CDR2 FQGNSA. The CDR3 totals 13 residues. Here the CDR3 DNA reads TGTGCCAGCAGCTTATGGGAAAGGTACGAGCAGTACTTC. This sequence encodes CASSLWERYEQYF.

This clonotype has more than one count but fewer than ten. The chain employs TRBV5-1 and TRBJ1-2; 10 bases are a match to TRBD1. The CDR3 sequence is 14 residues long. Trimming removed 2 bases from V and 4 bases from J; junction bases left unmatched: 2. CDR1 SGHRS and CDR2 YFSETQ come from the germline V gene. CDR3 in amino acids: CASSLGDRGYGYTF. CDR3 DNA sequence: TGCGCCAGCAGCTTAGGGGACAGGGGCTATGGCTACACCTTC.

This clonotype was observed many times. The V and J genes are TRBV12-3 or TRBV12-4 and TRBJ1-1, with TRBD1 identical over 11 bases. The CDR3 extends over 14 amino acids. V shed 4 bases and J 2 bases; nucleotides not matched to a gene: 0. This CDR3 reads CASSWTGGNTEAFF. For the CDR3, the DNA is TGTGCCAGCAGTTGGACAGGGGGCAACACTGAAGCTTTCTTT.

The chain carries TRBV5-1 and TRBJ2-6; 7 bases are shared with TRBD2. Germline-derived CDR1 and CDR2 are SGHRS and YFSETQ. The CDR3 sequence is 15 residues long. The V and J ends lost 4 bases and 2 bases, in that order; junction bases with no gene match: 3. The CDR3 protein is CASSQAGAGANVLTF. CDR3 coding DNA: TGCGCCAGCAGCCAGGCGGGGGCTGGGGCCAACGTCCTGACTTTC.

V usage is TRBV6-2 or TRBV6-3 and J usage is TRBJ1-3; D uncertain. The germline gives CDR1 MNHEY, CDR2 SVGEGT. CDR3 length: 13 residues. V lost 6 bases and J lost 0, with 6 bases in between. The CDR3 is CASRKISGNTIYF. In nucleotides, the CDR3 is TGTGCCAGCAGAAAAATCTCTGGAAACACCATATATTTT.